This TCR beta chain is drawn from a study of Graves' ophthalmopathy and Graves' hyperthyroidism. Study-wide background: Peripheral blood was obtained at first diagnosis, ahead of any treatment.

Study conclusions and caveats: This model predicted ophthalmopathy progression (sensitivity approximately 68%, specificity 72.22%). Using a 13-signature model, the authors split ophthalmopathy from stable hyperthyroidism, with under 90% sensitivity and 75% to 82% specificity.

PBMCs were isolated by Ficoll-Paque density gradient centrifugation, using about 10 ml of fresh peripheral blood as the starting material. This clonotype was counted ten times or more. Antigen specificity is unknown. Amplification from RNA transcripts yielded the TCR beta CDR3 regions. Investigators did first-round RT-PCR with HTBI primers, then second-round multiplex PCR. TCRdb recomputed calls from the multiplex PCR reads with MiXCR, one row per CDR3 protein. The sample holds approximately 700,000 distinct CDR3 sequences; roughly 40% are singletons and the top ten take about 40%. Sample: peripheral blood. The TCR comes from an adult man with Graves' ophthalmopathy.

The CDR3 DNA sequence: TGCAGTGCCCCTAGCCGTGAGACCCAGTACTTC. Translated, it gives CSAPSRETQYF. J is TRBJ2-5 and V is TRBV20-1; D may be TRBD2 (5 bases). The CDR3 length is 11 residues. The V end was cut by 6 bases, the J end by 5 bases, with 10 bases between. Germline CDR1 is DFQATT and CDR2 is SNEGSKA (reference sequence).